The 5 T cell receptor beta chains in this list originate from one sample, sequenced in a study of cytotoxic CD8 clonotypes in ibrutinib-treated CLL. TCRdb's table, derived via immunoSEQ multiplex PCR, lists solely in-frame clones and lacks some. This table has under 300,000 clones, roughly 70% appearing once. Material: PBMCs, obtained after 24 months of ibrutinib treatment. These TCRs come from a human donor with chronic lymphocytic leukemia.

This clone was counted only a few times. The chain joins TRBV28 to TRBJ1-5, with 12 bases lining up with TRBD1. Unmatched junction bases numbered 8, after V lost 6 bases and J lost 5 bases. This CDR3 contains 16 residues. The germline V gene has CDR1 MDHEN and CDR2 SYDVKM. The CDR3 loop reads CASSAGTGGIYQPQHF. The CDR3 DNA sequence: TGTGCCAGCAGCGCAGGGACAGGGGGCATCTATCAGCCCCAGCATTTT.

The chain recombines TRBV7-8 with TRBJ2-7; TRBD2 might be the D (6 bases). The length of the CDR3 is 14 residues. V was trimmed by 5 bases and J by 2 bases, leaving 13 bases between them. CDR1 and CDR2 from the germline V gene are SGHVS and FQNEAQ. The CDR3 region is CASSPLAPAYEQYF. Written as DNA, the CDR3 is TGTGCCAGCAGCCCGCTAGCGCCCGCCTACGAGCAGTACTTC.

To note about this clone: This likely traces to a read error, being one base from a far larger clone. Additional DNA sequences in this sample encode the identical CDR3. The V call is TRBV7-9, the J call TRBJ1-1; D is possibly TRBD1 (5 bases). The CDR3 has 13 amino acids. CDR1 is SEHNR and CDR2 is FQNEAQ in the germline V gene (reference sequence). V was trimmed by 5 bases and J by 1 base, leaving 8 bases between them. Here the CDR3 reads CASSPGRNTEAFF. Here the CDR3 DNA reads TGTGCCAGCAGCCCAGGGAGGAACACTGAAGCTTTCTTT. Drawing the rest from reference TRBV7-9 and TRBJ1-1, the complete variable domain is DTGVSQNPRHKITKRGQNVTFRCDPISEHNRLYWYRQTLGQGPEFLTYFQNEAQLEKSRLLSDRFSAERPKGSFSTLEIQRTEQGDSAMYLCASSPGRNTEAFFGQGTRLTVV.

The chain combines TRBV5-4 with TRBJ1-3; no firm D call. This CDR3 contains 18 residues. The germline V and J ends were trimmed by 4 bases and 0 bases, with 20 bases remaining between them. From germline, CDR1 is SGHNT and CDR2 YYREEE (reference sequence). In nucleotides, the CDR3 is TGTGCCAGCAGCCGGGGAGGACGGACTGCGACCTCTGGAAACACCATATATTTT. Protein product: CASSRGGRTATSGNTIYF.

J is TRBJ2-1 and V is TRBV5-1; 9 nucleotides line up with TRBD1. V lost 4 bases and J lost 8; bases outside the gene matches: 4. Germline lookup yields CDR1 SGHRS and CDR2 YFSETQ. This CDR3 has 13 residues. The CDR3 bases are TGCGCCAGCAGCGTGGGACAGGGCTATGAGCAGTTCTTC. As protein: CASSVGQGYEQFF.